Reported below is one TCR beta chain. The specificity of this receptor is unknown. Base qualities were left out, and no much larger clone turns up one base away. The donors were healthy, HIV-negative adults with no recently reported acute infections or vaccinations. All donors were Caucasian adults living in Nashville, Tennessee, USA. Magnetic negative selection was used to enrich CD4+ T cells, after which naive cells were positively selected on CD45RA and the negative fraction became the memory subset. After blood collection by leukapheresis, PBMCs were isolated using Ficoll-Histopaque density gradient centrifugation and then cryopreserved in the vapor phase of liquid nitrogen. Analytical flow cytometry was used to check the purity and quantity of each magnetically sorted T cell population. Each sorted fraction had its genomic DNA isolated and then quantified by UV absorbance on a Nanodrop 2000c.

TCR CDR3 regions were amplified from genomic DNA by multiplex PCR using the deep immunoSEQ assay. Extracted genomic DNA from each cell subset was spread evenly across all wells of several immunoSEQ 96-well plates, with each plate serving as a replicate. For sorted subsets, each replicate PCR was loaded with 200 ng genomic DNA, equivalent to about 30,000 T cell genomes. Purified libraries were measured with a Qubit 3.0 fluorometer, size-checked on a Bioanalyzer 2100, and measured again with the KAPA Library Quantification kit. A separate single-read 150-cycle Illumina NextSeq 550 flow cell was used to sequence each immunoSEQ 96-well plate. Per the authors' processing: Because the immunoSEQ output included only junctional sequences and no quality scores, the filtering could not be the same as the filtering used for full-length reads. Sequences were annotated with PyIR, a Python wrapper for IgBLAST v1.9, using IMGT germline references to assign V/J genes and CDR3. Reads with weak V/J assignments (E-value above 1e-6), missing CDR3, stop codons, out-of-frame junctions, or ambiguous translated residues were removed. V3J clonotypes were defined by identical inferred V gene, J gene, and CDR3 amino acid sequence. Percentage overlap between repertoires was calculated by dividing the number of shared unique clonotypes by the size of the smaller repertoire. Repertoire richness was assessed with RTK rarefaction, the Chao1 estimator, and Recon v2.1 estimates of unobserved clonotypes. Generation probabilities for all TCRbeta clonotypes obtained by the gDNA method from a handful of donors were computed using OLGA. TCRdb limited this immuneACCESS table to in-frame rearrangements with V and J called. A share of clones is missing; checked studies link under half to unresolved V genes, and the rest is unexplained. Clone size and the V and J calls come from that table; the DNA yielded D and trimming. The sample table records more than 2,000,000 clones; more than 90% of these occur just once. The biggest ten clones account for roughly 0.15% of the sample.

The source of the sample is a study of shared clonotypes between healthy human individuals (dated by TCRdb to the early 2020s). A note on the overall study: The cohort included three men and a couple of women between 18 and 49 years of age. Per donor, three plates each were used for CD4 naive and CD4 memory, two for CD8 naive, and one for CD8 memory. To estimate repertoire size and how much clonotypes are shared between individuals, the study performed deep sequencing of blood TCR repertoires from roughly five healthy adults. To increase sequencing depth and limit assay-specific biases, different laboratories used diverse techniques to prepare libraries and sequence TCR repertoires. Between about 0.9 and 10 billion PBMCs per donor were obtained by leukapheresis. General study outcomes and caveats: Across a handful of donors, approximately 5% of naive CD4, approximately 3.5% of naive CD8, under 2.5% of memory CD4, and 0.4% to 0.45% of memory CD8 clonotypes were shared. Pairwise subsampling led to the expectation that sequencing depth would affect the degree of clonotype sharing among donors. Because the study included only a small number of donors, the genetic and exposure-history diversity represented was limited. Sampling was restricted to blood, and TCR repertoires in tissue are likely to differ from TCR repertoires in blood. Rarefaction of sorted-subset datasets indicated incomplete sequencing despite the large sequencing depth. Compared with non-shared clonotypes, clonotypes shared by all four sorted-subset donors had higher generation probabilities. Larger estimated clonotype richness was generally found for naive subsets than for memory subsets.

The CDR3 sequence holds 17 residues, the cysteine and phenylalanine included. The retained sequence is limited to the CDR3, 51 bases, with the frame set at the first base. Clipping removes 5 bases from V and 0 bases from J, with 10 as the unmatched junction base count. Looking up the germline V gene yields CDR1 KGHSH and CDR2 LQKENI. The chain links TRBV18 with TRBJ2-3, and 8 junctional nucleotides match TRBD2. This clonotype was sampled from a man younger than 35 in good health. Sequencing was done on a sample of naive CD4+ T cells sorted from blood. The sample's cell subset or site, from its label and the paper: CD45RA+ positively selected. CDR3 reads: CASSAFSGVTSTDTQYF. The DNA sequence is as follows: TGTGCCAGCTCAGCCTTTAGCGGGGTAACTAGCACAGATACGCAGTATTTT.